The 14 T cell receptor beta chains below come from one sample, sequenced in a study of cytomegalovirus exposure and HLA in healthy donors. It was with 60 Vbeta and 13 Jbeta primers that the PCR ran. Measured with immunoSEQ multiplex PCR; TCRdb has only the in-frame clones, and not every one. The sample holds over 150,000 clones, 75% to 90% seen once. The sample taken for sequencing was PBMCs. These receptors all stem from a woman aged 50 to 65 in good health and CMV-seropositive.

This chain uses TRBV27 with TRBJ2-1; D not certain. This CDR3 contains 15 residues. CDR1 MNHEY and CDR2 SMNVEV come from the germline V gene (reference sequence). V dropped 2 bases and J dropped 4 bases, with 12 bases sitting between them. The CDR3 loop is CASSLAATGYNEQFF. The DNA for the CDR3 is TGTGCCAGCAGTTTAGCGGCTACCGGATACAATGAGCAGTTCTTC.

The V gene is TRBV4-1, the J gene TRBJ2-7; D is perhaps TRBD2 (5 bases). The CDR3 spans 14 residues. Germline V lookup: CDR1 MGHRA, CDR2 YSYEKL. The germline V and J ends were trimmed by 0 bases and 3 bases, with 9 bases remaining between them. CDR3 amino acids: CASSQDSAGYEQYF. CDR3 bases: TGCGCCAGCAGCCAAGATTCCGCGGGCTACGAGCAGTACTTC.

The chain carries TRBV28 and TRBJ2-7; D call uncertain. The CDR3 loop spans 11 amino acids. In germline, CDR1 is MDHEN, CDR2 SYDVKM. Trimming cost V 6 bases and J 0 bases, with 3 bases left between them. CDR3 in DNA: TGTGCCAGCAGCGTCTCCTACGAGCAGTACTTC. It is translated as CASSVSYEQYF.

The V and J genes are TRBV9 and TRBJ2-1; 9 bases agree with TRBD1. V shed 2 bases and J 2 bases; nucleotides not matched to a gene: 8. Germline-derived CDR1 and CDR2 are SGDLS and YYNGEE. The CDR3 covers 17 residues. CDR3 in amino acids: CASSVSAGTGTYNEQFF. The CDR3 DNA is TGTGCCAGCAGCGTCAGCGCCGGGACAGGGACCTACAATGAGCAGTTCTTC.

The chain recombines TRBV9 with TRBJ1-6; D not certain. CDR3 length: 15 amino acids. V was clipped by 7 bases and J by 0 bases, with 11 bases between them. The germline CDR1 and CDR2 sequences are SGDLS and YYNGEE. The CDR3 coding sequence is TGTGCCAGCTCAAGTGGGAGCTCCTATAATTCACCCCTCCACTTT. Its translation: CASSSGSSYNSPLHF.

The chain uses TRBV7-8 and TRBJ1-2, with D perhaps TRBD1 (6 bases). V dropped 4 bases and J dropped 8 bases, with 14 bases sitting between them. From germline, CDR1 is SGHVS and CDR2 FQNEAQ. The CDR3 runs 13 residues. CDR3 nucleotides: TGTGCCAGCAGCTGGCGGGGGGCAGGCGGCTACACCTTC. As protein: CASSWRGAGGYTF.

The chain uses TRBV28 and TRBJ2-3; 7 bases fit TRBD2. The germline gives CDR1 MDHEN, CDR2 SYDVKM. CDR3 length: 12 residues. Germline trimming cut 6 bases from V and 8 bases from J; bases unmatched to any gene: 5. The DNA of the CDR3 is TGTGCCAGCAGCTCGGGGGGTAGTACGCAGTATTTT. It codes for CASSSGGSTQYF.

This chain connects TRBV15 to TRBJ1-2, with a tentative D call TRBD1 (6 bases). The CDR3 runs 14 residues. Germline CDR1 reads LNHNV; CDR2 reads YYDKDF (reference sequence). Trimming removed 5 bases at V and 4 bases at J, with 14 bases between. CDR3 in amino acids: CATSLRTGTYGYTF. In DNA form, the CDR3 reads TGTGCCACCAGCCTACGCACAGGGACCTATGGCTACACCTTC.

The chain employs TRBV28 and TRBJ1-1; 7 nucleotides agree with TRBD1. In germline, CDR1 is MDHEN, CDR2 SYDVKM. CDR3 length: 13 amino acids. Germline trimming cut 7 bases from V and 5 bases from J; bases unmatched to any gene: 7. Here the CDR3 reads CASTPTGRTEAFF. CDR3 sequence (DNA): TGTGCCAGCACCCCGACAGGGAGGACTGAAGCTTTCTTT.

This clone was observed a few times. The V and J genes are TRBV5-1 and TRBJ1-3; a possible D gene is TRBD1 (6 bases). Deletions cut 4 bases from V and 4 bases from J, with 18 bases between. The CDR3 has 16 amino acids. Germline loops: CDR1 SGHRS, CDR2 YFSETQ. Written as DNA, the CDR3 is TGCGCCAGCAGCGCCCATTCAGGGGTGGAAGGAAACACCATATATTTT. It codes for CASSAHSGVEGNTIYF.

The chain joins TRBV1 to TRBJ1-5; the D call TRBD1 from the table was never checked on the DNA. TRBV1 is labeled a pseudogene. This CDR3 is 15 amino acids long. CDR3 coding DNA: TGCACCAGCAGCCTAGGACAGGGAAGGAATCAGCCCCAGCATTTT. Protein product: CTSSLGQGRNQPQHF.

J is TRBJ2-5 and V is TRBV27, with D tentatively TRBD2 (6 bases). The V gene's germline CDR1 is MNHEY and CDR2 SMNVEV (reference sequence). This CDR3 is 15 amino acids long. V lost 9 bases to trimming and J lost 5 bases, with 22 bases between them. As DNA, the CDR3 is TGTGCCAGGAGGAGTCAGGGAGGCTACCGGGAGACCCAGTACTTC. This sequence encodes CARRSQGGYRETQYF.

V usage is TRBV29-1 and J usage is TRBJ1-1; no clear D gene. CDR3 length: 13 residues. Germline V gene sequence: CDR1 SQVTM, CDR2 ANQGSEA. V was clipped by 4 bases and J by 0 bases, with 9 bases between them. The CDR3 sequence: CSVGREMNTEAFF. The CDR3 nucleotides are TGCAGCGTTGGGCGGGAAATGAACACTGAAGCTTTCTTT.

This rearrangement joins TRBV27 to TRBJ1-2, with a weak D call TRBD1 (6 bases). Trimming took 8 bases from V and 2 from J, leaving 18 bases between them. The CDR3 runs to 15 residues. Germline CDR1 and CDR2: MNHEY and SMNVEV (reference sequence). This CDR3 reads CASGVTPTGNYGYTF. DNA for the CDR3: TGTGCCAGCGGCGTAACCCCCACAGGGAACTATGGCTACACCTTC.